This T cell receptor beta chain originates from a study of blood T cell repertoires in COVID-19. Germline CDR1 reads MNHEY; CDR2 reads SVGAGI. This CDR3 spans 14 amino acids. Trimming took 6 bases from V and 8 from J, leaving 16 bases between them. One Seattle source followed patients from active infection through their disease course. Original handling: Researchers report that nucleated cell counts were estimated from reference gene primer amplification. Generated by immunoSEQ multiplex PCR, the TCRdb table keeps only in-frame clones and is missing some. V and J calls and clone size are copied from that table; D and trimming were computed from the DNA. The sample has approximately 210,000 clones, roughly 80% seen once.

This rearrangement joins TRBV6-5 to TRBJ1-4; D is ambiguous. Sample: peripheral blood. This receptor was identified in a woman older than 75 with COVID-19, enrolled during active disease. In DNA form, the CDR3 reads TGTGCCAGCAGAGATCCGTCGGGAAAGGAAAAACTGTTTTTT. Translated: CASRDPSGKEKLFF.